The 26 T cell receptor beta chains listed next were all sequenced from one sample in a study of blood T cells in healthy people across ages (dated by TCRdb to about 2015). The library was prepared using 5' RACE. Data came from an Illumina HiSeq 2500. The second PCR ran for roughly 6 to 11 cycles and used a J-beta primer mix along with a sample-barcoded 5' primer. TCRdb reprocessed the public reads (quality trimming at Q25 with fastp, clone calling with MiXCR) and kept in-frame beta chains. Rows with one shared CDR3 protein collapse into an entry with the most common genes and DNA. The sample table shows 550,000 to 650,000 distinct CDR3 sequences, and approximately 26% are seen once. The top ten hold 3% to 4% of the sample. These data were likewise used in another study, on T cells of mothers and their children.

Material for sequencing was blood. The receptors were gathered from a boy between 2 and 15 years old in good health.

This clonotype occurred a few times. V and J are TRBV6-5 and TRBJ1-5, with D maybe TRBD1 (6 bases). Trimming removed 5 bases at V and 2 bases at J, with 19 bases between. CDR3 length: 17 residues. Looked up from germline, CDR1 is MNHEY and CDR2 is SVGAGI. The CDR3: CASSHRQAPWGNQPQHF. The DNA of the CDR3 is TGTGCCAGCAGTCACAGACAGGCCCCGTGGGGCAATCAGCCCCAGCATTTT.

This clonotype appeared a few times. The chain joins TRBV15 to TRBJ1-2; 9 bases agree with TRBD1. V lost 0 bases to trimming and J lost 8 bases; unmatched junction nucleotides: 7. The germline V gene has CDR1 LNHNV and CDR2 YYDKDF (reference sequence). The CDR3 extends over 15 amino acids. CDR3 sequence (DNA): TGTGCCACCAGCAGAGATTTACAGGGGGCGTCCGGCTACACCTTC. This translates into CATSRDLQGASGYTF.

The CDR3 coding sequence is TGTGCCAGTAGTATTCTTAGTGCCGGGGAGCTGTTTTTT. Translation gives CASSILSAGELFF. This sequence joins TRBV19 and TRBJ2-2; D is unresolved. This CDR3 region has 13 residues. Trimming cost V 3 bases and J 6 bases, with 8 bases left between them. The germline gives CDR1 LNHDA, CDR2 SQIVND (reference sequence).

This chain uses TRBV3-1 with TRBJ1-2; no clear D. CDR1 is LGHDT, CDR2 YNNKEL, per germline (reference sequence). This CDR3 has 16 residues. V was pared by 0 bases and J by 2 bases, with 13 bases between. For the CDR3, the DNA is TGTGCCAGCAGCCAAGAACTCTACGCGGCGAACTATGGCTACACCTTC. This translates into CASSQELYAANYGYTF.

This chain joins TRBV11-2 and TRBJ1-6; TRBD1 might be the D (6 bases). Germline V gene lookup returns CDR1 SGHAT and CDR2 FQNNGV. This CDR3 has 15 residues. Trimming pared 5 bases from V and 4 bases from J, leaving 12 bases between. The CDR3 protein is CASSKGGEYNSPLHF. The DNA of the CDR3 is TGTGCCAGCAGCAAAGGGGGGGAATATAATTCACCCCTCCACTTT.

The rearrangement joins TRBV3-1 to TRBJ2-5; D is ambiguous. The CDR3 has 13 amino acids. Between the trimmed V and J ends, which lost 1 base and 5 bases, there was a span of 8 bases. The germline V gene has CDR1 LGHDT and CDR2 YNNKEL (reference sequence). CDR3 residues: CASSQGTLETQYF. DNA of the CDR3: TGTGCCAGCAGCCAAGGTACTTTGGAGACCCAGTACTTC.

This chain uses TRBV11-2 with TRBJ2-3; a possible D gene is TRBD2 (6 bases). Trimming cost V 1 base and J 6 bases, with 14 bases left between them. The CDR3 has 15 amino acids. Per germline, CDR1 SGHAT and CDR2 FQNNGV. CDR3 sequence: CASSLVWAGRDTQYF. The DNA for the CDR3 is TGTGCCAGCAGCTTAGTTTGGGCAGGGAGGGATACGCAGTATTTT.

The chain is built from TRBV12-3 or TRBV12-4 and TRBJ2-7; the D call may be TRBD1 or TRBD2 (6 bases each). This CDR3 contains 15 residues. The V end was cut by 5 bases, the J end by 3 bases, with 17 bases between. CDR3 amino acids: CASSVSGGNYYEQYF. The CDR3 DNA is TGTGCCAGCAGTGTGTCCGGGGGCAATTACTACGAGCAGTACTTC.

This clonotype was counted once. This CDR3 reads CASSPLRLASNEQFF. The DNA for the CDR3 is TGCGCCAGCAGCCCTCTCCGACTAGCTTCCAATGAGCAGTTCTTC. The rearrangement links TRBV4-3 to TRBJ2-5; 7 nucleotides agree with TRBD2. The closer fit of TRBJ2-1 to the DNA end suggests the J call may be wrong. Germline V lookup: CDR1 LGHNA, CDR2 YSLEER. The CDR3 totals 15 residues.

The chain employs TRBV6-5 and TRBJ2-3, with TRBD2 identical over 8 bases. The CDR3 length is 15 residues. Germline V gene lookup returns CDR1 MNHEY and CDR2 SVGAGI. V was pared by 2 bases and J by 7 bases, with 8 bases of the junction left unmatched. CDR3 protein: CASSYMGLGPNTQYF. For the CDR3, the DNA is TGTGCCAGCAGTTACATGGGACTAGGCCCGAATACGCAGTATTTT.

This CDR3 reads CASSVAETGMSTDTQYF. As DNA, the CDR3 is TGTGCCAGCAGCGTAGCTGAGACAGGGATGAGCACAGATACGCAGTATTTT. The chain joins TRBV9 to TRBJ2-3, with TRBD1 identical over 7 bases. From germline, CDR1 is SGDLS and CDR2 YYNGEE. There are 17 residues in the CDR3. J was trimmed by 0 bases and V by 0 bases; bases with no gene match: 7. Together with reference TRBV9 and TRBJ2-3, the CDR3 gives the full variable domain: DSGVTQTPKHLITATGQRVTLRCSPRSGDLSVYWYQQSLDQGLQFLIQYYNGEERAKGNILERFSAQQFPDLHSELNLSSLELGDSALYFCASSVAETGMSTDTQYFGPGTRLTVL.

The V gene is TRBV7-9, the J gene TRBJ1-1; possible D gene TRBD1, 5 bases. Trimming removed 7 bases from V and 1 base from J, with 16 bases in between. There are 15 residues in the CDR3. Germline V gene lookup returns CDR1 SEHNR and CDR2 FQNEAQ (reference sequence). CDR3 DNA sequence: TGTGCCAGCACGCCATTGGGACTGCCGAACACTGAAGCTTTCTTT. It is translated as CASTPLGLPNTEAFF.

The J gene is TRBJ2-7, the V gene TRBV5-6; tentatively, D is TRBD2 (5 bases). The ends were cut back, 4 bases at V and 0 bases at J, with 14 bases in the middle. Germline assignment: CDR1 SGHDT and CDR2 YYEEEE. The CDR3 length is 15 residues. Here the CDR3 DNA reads TGTGCCAGCAGCGGTGAGACTAAGGGCTCCTACGAGCAGTACTTC. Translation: CASSGETKGSYEQYF.

CDR3 amino acids: CASSYAAFDGELFF. The CDR3 bases are TGTGCCAGCAGTTATGCTGCGTTCGACGGGGAGCTGTTTTTT. This chain uses TRBV6-2 or TRBV6-3 with TRBJ2-2, with D unresolved. Trimming took off 3 bases at V and 7 bases at J, with 12 bases between the two ends. The CDR3 has 14 amino acids. The V gene's germline CDR1 is MNHEY and CDR2 SVGEGT.

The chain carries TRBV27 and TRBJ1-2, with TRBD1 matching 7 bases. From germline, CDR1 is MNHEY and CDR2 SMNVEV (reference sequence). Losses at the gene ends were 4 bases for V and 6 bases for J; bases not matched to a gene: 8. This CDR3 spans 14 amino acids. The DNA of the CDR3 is TGTGCCAGCAGTTCCACGACAGGGATCAATGGCTACACCTTC. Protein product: CASSSTTGINGYTF.

The CDR3 DNA is TGCAGCGTTGGTGAGGGAAAGCGGGCGGCAGATACGCAGTATTTT. This encodes CSVGEGKRAADTQYF. This chain uses TRBV29-1 with TRBJ2-3; D perhaps matches TRBD2 (6 bases). Germline V gives CDR1 SQVTM, CDR2 ANQGSEA. Trimming cost V 4 bases and J 4 bases, with 18 bases left between them. The CDR3 is 15 amino acids.

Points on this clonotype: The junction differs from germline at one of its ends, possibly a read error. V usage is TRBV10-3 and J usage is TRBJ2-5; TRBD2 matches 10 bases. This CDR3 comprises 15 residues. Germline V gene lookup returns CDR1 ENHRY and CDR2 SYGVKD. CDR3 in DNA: TGTGCCATCAGTGAAGTAGCGGGGGGCGGAGAGACTCAGTACTTC. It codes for CAISEVAGGGETQYF.

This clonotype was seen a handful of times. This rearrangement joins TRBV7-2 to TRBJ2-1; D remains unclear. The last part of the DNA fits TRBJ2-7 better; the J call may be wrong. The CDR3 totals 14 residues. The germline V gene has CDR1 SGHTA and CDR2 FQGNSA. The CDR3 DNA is TGTGCCAGCAGCTTGGTGTCTGGTACCTACGAGCAGTACTTC. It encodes CASSLVSGTYEQYF.

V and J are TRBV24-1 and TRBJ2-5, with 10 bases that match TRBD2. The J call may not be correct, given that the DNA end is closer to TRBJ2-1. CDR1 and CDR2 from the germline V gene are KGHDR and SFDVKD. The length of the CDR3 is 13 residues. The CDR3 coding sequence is TGTGCCACCAGAGCTAGCGGGGGCAGTGAGCAGTTCTTC. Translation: CATRASGGSEQFF.

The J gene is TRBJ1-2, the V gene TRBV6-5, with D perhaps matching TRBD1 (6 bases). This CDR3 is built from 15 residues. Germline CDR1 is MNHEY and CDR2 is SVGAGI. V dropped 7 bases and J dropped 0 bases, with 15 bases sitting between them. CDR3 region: CASTDRGLANYGYTF. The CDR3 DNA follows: TGTGCCAGCACCGACCGGGGGCTCGCTAACTATGGCTACACCTTC.

CDR3 amino acids: CSVDGGSSGTYEQYF. In nucleotides, the CDR3 is TGCAGCGTTGACGGTGGGTCTAGCGGGACTTACGAGCAGTACTTC. The rearrangement links TRBV29-1 to TRBJ2-7, with TRBD2 matching 9 bases. After removal of 3 bases from V and 4 bases from J, the junction contained 10 bases not matched to a gene. Germline CDR1 and CDR2: SQVTM and ANQGSEA. The CDR3 is made up of 15 amino acids.

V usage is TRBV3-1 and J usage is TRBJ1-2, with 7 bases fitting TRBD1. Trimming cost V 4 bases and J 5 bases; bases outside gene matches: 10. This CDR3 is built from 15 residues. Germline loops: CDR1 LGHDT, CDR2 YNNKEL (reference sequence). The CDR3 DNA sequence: TGTGCCAGCAGCCCCCGAAGACAGGGCCCGTATGGCTACACCTTC. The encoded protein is CASSPRRQGPYGYTF.

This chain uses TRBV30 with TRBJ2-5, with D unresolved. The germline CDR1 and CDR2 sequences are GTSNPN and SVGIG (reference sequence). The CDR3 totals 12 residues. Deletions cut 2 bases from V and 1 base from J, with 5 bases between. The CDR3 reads CAWSTAQETQYF. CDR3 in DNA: TGTGCCTGGAGTACAGCCCAAGAGACCCAGTACTTC.

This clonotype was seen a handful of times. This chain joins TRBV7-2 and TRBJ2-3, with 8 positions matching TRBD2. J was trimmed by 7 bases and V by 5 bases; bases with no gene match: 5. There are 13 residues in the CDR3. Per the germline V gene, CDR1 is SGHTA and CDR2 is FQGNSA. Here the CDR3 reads CASSPGGANTQYF. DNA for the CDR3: TGTGCCAGCAGCCCGGGGGGGGCGAATACGCAGTATTTT.

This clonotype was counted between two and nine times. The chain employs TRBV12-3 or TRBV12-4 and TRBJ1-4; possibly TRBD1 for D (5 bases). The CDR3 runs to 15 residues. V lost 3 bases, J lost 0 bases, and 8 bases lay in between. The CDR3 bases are TGTGCCAGCAGTTTGCAGGGAGCAACTAATGAAAAACTGTTTTTT. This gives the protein CASSLQGATNEKLFF.

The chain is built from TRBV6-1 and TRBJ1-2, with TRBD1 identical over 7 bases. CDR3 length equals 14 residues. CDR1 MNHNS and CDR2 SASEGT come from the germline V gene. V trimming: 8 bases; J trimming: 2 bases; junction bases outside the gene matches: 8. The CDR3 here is CASHRTGQNYGYTF. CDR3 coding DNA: TGTGCCAGCCATCGTACGGGACAGAACTATGGCTACACCTTC.